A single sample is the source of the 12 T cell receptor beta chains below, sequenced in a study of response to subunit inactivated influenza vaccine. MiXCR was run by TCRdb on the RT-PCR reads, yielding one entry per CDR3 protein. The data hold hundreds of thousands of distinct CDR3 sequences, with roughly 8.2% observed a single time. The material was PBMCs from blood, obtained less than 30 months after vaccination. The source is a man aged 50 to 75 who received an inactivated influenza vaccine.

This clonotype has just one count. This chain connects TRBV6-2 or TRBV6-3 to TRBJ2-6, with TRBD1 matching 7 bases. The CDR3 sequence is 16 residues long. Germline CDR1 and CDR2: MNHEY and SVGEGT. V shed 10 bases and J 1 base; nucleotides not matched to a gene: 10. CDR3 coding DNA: TGTGCCACCGAGGGGGCGAAACTATCTGGGGCCAACGTCCTGACTTTC. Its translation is CATEGAKLSGANVLTF.

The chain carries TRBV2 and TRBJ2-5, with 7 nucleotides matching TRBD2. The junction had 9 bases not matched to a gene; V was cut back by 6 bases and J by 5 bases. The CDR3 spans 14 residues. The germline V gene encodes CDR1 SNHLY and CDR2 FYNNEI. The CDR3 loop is CASRGGRALETQYF. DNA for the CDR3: TGTGCCAGCAGGGGGGGGAGAGCCCTGGAGACCCAGTACTTC.

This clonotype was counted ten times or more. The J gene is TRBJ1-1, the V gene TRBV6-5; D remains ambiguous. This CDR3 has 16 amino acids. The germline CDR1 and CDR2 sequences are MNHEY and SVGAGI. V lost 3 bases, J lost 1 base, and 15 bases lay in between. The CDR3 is CASSYSSGLWNTEAFF. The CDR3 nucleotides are TGTGCCAGCAGTTATAGTTCCGGGTTATGGAACACTGAAGCTTTCTTT.

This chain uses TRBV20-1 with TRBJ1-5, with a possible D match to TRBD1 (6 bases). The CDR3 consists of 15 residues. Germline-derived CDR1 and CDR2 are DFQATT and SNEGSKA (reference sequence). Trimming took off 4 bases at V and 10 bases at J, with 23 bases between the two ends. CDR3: CSAIRGGTRERPQHF. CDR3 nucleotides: TGCAGTGCTATCCGGGGGGGCACCCGTGAGCGTCCCCAGCATTTT.

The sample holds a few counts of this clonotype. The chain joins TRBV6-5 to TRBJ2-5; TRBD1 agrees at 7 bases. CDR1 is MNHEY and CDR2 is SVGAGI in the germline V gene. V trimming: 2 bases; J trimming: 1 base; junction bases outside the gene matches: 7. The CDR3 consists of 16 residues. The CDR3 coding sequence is TGTGCCAGCAGTTACCCTGGGACAGCAATCCAAGAGACCCAGTACTTC. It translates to CASSYPGTAIQETQYF.

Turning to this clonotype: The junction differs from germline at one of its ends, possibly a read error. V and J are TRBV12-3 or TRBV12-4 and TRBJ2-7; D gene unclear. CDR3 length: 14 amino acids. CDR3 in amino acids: CAGSLMAPVGEQYF. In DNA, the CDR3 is TGTGCCGGCAGTTTAATGGCCCCCGTGGGCGAGCAGTACTTC.

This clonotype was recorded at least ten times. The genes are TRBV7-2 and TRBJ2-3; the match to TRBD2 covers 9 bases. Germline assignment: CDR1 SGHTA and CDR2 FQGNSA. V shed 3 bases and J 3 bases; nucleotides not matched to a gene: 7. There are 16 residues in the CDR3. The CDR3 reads CASSLRRGGGTDTQYF. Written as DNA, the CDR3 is TGTGCCAGCAGCTTGAGGCGGGGGGGCGGAACAGATACGCAGTATTTT.

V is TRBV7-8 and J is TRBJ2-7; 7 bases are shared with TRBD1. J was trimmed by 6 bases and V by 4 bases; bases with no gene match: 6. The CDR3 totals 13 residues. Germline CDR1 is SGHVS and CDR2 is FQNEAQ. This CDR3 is CASSSDRSGEQYF. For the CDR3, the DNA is TGTGCCAGCAGCTCGGACAGGTCGGGCGAGCAGTACTTC.

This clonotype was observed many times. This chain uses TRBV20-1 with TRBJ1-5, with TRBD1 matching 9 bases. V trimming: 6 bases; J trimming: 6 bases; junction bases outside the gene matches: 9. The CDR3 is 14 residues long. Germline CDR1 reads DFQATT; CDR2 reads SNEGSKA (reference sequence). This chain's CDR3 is CSAGGQGKTQPQHF. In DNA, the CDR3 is TGCAGTGCGGGGGGACAGGGCAAAACTCAGCCCCAGCATTTT.

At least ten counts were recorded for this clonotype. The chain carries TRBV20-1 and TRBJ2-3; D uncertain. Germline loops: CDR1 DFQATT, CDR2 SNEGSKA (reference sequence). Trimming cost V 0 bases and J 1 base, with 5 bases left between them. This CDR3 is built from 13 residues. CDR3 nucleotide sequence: TGCAGTGCTAGAGAAATTGGCACAGATACGCAGTATTTT. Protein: CSAREIGTDTQYF.

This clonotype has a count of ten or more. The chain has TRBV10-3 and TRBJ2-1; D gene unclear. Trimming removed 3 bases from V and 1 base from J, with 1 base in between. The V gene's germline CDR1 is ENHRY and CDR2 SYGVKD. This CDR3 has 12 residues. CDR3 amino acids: CAISDSYNEQFF. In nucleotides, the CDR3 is TGTGCCATCAGTGATTCCTACAATGAGCAGTTCTTC.

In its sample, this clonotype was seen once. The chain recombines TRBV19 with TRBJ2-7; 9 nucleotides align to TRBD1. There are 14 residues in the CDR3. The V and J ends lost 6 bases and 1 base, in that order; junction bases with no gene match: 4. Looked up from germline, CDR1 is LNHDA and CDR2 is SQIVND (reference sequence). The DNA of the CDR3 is TGTGCCAGTAGCGGACAGGGGAGGTCCTACGAGCAGTACTTC. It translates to CASSGQGRSYEQYF.